This note documents a single T cell receptor (beta chain) sequence. It lacks a known antigen. Nothing much larger sits one base from this clone, and base qualities are not available. Its CDR3 holds 13 amino acids, cysteine through phenylalanine. Only the CDR3 DNA stays, 39 bases, in frame from base 1. V is trimmed back by 8 bases and J by 2 bases, and the junction contains 6 bases that no gene match accounts for. Taken from the germline V gene (reference sequence), the CDR1 and CDR2 loops are LGHDT and YNNKEL. Each collaborating institution followed its own protocols to collect whole blood in K2EDTA tubes. For TCRbeta analysis, collaborator samples were shipped as frozen whole blood, as isolated PBMCs, or as DNA extracted from either sample type. The sample is drawn from a study of blood T cell repertoires in COVID-19 (dated by TCRdb to 2018 to 2020). About the study as a whole: Samples covering the acute and convalescent phases of COVID-19 were provided by collaborators in the United States, Italy and Spain. The prospective study material was composed of cDNA or gDNA derived from T cells, B-cell-depleted T cells, or PBMCs. Subjects who had been exposed to COVID-19, were actively infected with it, or had recovered from it provided the deeply sampled blood TCRbeta repertoires that made up the dataset. The repertoires were released in a freely available public database meant as a resource for research on the immune response to SARS-CoV-2. Samples were obtained from the ongoing ImmuneRACE study (first 160 participants) and from 1,254 subjects provided by 6 global collaborators. Nearly every sample came with metadata listing a de-identified subject ID, COVID-19 status, age in years and sex. Where available, HLA class I and class II types were obtained from metadata supplied by the sample provider rather than from assay-based typing.

The immunoSEQ Assay, a bias-controlled multiplex PCR, was used to amplify TCRbeta CDR3 regions from genomic DNA. Under the source paper's analysis protocol: The number of nucleated cells in each sample was estimated by amplification of reference gene primers within the assay. Sequence reads were collapsed and filtered to measure the absolute abundance of every unique TCRbeta CDR3 rearrangement. For each sample, productive Simpson clonality was calculated as the square root of Simpson's diversity index across productive rearrangements. TCRdb obtained this table from immuneACCESS and retained in-frame rearrangements with V and J assigned. These tables miss some clones; where compared with another copy, unresolved V genes account for less than half of the shortfall, and the remainder is unexplained. V, J and clone size were drawn from that table, and D and trimming were deduced from the DNA. The sample data list 55,000 to 70,000 clones, and roughly 77% of these were observed just once. The ten largest clones represent approximately 14% of the sample.

What the work shows at the level of the full study, not this receptor alone: The amount of clinical and demographic metadata varied by source and participant and was provided uncurated.

The sample was peripheral blood. This TCR was sampled from an elderly man with acute or convalescent COVID-19. The chain links TRBV3-1 (or the pseudogene TRBV3-2) with TRBJ2-7; 7 bases in the junction line up with TRBD2. The sequence in DNA is TGTGCCAGCCAGTACGGGGGGACCTACGAGCAGTACTTC. Its protein product is CASQYGGTYEQYF.